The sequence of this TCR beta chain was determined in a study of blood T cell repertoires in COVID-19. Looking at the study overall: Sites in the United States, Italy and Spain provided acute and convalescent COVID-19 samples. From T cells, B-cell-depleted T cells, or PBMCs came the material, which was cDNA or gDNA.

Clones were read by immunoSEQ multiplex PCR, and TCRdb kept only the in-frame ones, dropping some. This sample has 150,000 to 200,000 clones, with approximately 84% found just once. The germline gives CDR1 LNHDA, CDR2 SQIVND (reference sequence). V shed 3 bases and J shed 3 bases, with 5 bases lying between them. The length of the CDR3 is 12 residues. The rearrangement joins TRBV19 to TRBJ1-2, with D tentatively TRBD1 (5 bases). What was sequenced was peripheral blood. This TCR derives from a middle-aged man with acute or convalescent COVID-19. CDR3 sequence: CASSIRDYGYTF. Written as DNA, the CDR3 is TGTGCCAGTAGTATCAGGGACTATGGCTACACCTTC. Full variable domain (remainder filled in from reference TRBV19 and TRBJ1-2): DGGITQSPKYLFRKEGQNVTLSCEQNLNHDAMYWYRQDPGQGLRLIYYSQIVNDFQKGDIAEGYSVSREKKESFPLTVTSAQKNPTAFYLCASSIRDYGYTFGSGTRLTVV.